A selection of T cell receptor beta chains follows, all from one sample in a study of OX40 agonist ivuxolimab in advanced cancers. Only in-frame clones appear in the TCRdb table, and some are missing; sequencing was by immunoSEQ multiplex PCR. The table shows 70,000 to 95,000 clones, with approximately 90% occurring only once. The sample consisted of CD4+ or CD8+ T cells sorted from blood, taken in a trial of the OX40 agonist ivuxolimab. Receptor source: an adult with an advanced solid tumor such as melanoma, head and neck, liver or kidney cancer. CDR3s include the opening cysteine and the closing phenylalanine or tryptophan. The order of the fields is clone size, V gene, J gene, D gene, CDR3 protein, CDR3 DNA. A D gene is named only where the DNA matches it firmly. Clone size is stated in some rows and not others, as once, few, many or a class when expanded.

clone size: -; V gene: TRBV7-2; J gene: TRBJ1-1; D gene: TRBD1; CDR3 protein: CASSRDRGNTEAFF; CDR3 DNA: TGTGCCAGCAGCCGAGACAGGGGGAACACTGAAGCTTTCTTT
clone size: -; V gene: TRBV6-1; J gene: TRBJ2-5; D gene: -; CDR3 protein: CASRGTAPRGETQYF; CDR3 DNA: TGTGCCAGCAGGGGGACCGCACCGAGAGGGGAGACCCAGTACTTC
clone size: -; V gene: TRBV2; J gene: TRBJ2-5; D gene: -; CDR3 protein: CASSEDETQYF; CDR3 DNA: TGTGCCAGCAGTGAGGATGAGACCCAGTACTTC
clone size: -; V gene: TRBV28; J gene: TRBJ2-2; D gene: -; CDR3 protein: CASQGQVTGELFF; CDR3 DNA: TGTGCCAGCCAGGGTCAGGTCACCGGGGAGCTGTTTTTT
clone size: -; V gene: TRBV28; J gene: TRBJ2-7; D gene: -; CDR3 protein: CASSRALDAYEQYF; CDR3 DNA: TGTGCCAGTTCCCGGGCTCTTGACGCCTACGAGCAGTACTTC
clone size: -; V gene: TRBV28; J gene: TRBJ2-7; D gene: TRBD1; CDR3 protein: CASSSTDRVSSYEQYF; CDR3 DNA: TGTGCCAGCAGTTCGACGGACAGGGTGAGCTCCTACGAGCAGTACTTC
clone size: -; V gene: TRBV5-1; J gene: TRBJ2-7; D gene: TRBD2; CDR3 protein: CASTASGGSYEQYF; CDR3 DNA: TGCGCCAGCACCGCCTCCGGGGGGTCCTACGAGCAGTACTTC
clone size: -; V gene: TRBV5-1; J gene: TRBJ2-5; D gene: -; CDR3 protein: CASSLESATPQETQYF; CDR3 DNA: TGCGCCAGCAGCTTGGAATCCGCGACCCCTCAGGAGACCCAGTACTTC
clone size: -; V gene: TRBV30; J gene: TRBJ2-7; D gene: -; CDR3 protein: CAWSGTKKEQYF; CDR3 DNA: TGTGCCTGGAGTGGGACTAAGAAGGAGCAGTACTTC
clone size: -; V gene: TRBV6-5; J gene: TRBJ2-5; D gene: TRBD2; CDR3 protein: CASSSGLTGGRETQYF; CDR3 DNA: TGTGCCAGCAGTTCAGGTCTGACGGGAGGGCGGGAGACCCAGTACTTC
clone size: -; V gene: TRBV28; J gene: TRBJ1-4; D gene: -; CDR3 protein: CASSASSTGSSDEKLFF; CDR3 DNA: TGTGCCAGCAGTGCATCGAGCACAGGGTCCTCGGATGAAAAACTGTTTTTT
clone size: -; V gene: TRBV28; J gene: TRBJ2-2; D gene: TRBD1; CDR3 protein: CASRGTVPNTGELFF; CDR3 DNA: TGTGCCAGCAGGGGGACAGTACCGAACACCGGGGAGCTGTTTTTT
clone size: -; V gene: TRBV27; J gene: TRBJ1-1; D gene: -; CDR3 protein: CASRGRTEAFF; CDR3 DNA: TGTGCCAGCAGGGGGCGAACTGAAGCTTTCTTT
clone size: -; V gene: TRBV11-2; J gene: TRBJ1-2; D gene: -; CDR3 protein: CASSPAVGGSLYGYTF; CDR3 DNA: TGTGCCAGCAGCCCCGCTGTCGGGGGGTCCCTCTATGGCTACACCTTC
clone size: -; V gene: TRBV7-2; J gene: TRBJ2-2; D gene: -; CDR3 protein: CASSLMWGIGTGELFF; CDR3 DNA: TGTGCCAGCAGCTTAATGTGGGGGATCGGGACCGGGGAGCTGTTTTTT
clone size: once; V gene: TRBV15; J gene: TRBJ2-3; D gene: TRBD2; CDR3 protein: CATSREGGSPDTQYF; CDR3 DNA: TGTGCCACCAGCAGAGAGGGAGGGTCCCCAGATACGCAGTATTTT
clone size: -; V gene: TRBV7-2; J gene: TRBJ1-1; D gene: -; CDR3 protein: CASSLMVRGTEAFF; CDR3 DNA: TGTGCCAGCAGCTTAATGGTACGGGGGACTGAAGCTTTCTTT
clone size: -; V gene: TRBV28; J gene: TRBJ2-1; D gene: TRBD2; CDR3 protein: CASSLTGGPNNEQFF; CDR3 DNA: TGTGCCAGCAGTTTGACGGGAGGGCCAAACAATGAGCAGTTCTTC
clone size: -; V gene: TRBV11-2; J gene: TRBJ2-5; D gene: TRBD2; CDR3 protein: CASSFERGAETQYF; CDR3 DNA: TGTGCCAGCAGCTTTGAGCGGGGGGCAGAGACCCAGTACTTC
clone size: -; V gene: TRBV10-3; J gene: TRBJ2-4; D gene: -; CDR3 protein: CAISESLQGQGAKNIQYF; CDR3 DNA: TGTGCCATCAGTGAGTCGTTACAGGGTCAAGGCGCCAAAAACATTCAGTACTTC
clone size: -; V gene: TRBV7-7; J gene: TRBJ2-3; D gene: -; CDR3 protein: CASSLGGGNSGDTQYF; CDR3 DNA: TGTGCTAGCAGCTTAGGGGGAGGAAATTCGGGAGATACGCAGTATTTT
clone size: -; V gene: TRBV18; J gene: TRBJ2-7; D gene: -; CDR3 protein: CASSPSVGGPQYEQYF; CDR3 DNA: TGTGCCAGCTCACCATCGGTTGGCGGTCCACAATACGAGCAGTACTTC
clone size: -; V gene: TRBV19; J gene: TRBJ2-5; D gene: -; CDR3 protein: CASSKAGSWGETQYF; CDR3 DNA: TGTGCCAGTAGTAAGGCTGGGAGCTGGGGAGAGACCCAGTACTTC
clone size: -; V gene: TRBV6-1; J gene: TRBJ2-5; D gene: -; CDR3 protein: CASSEFRAYPQGETQYF; CDR3 DNA: TGTGCCAGCAGTGAATTTAGGGCATATCCACAGGGAGAGACCCAGTACTTC
clone size: -; V gene: TRBV18; J gene: TRBJ1-1; D gene: -; CDR3 protein: CASSPPGEGRAEAFF; CDR3 DNA: TGTGCCAGCTCACCTCCGGGGGAGGGTCGAGCTGAAGCTTTCTTT
clone size: once; V gene: TRBV5-8; J gene: TRBJ2-7; D gene: TRBD1; CDR3 protein: CASSLVGTGGDEQYF; CDR3 DNA: TGTGCCAGCAGCTTGGTTGGGACAGGGGGGGACGAGCAGTACTTC
clone size: once; V gene: TRBV7-2; J gene: TRBJ2-7; D gene: -; CDR3 protein: CASSDTQGRNYEQYF; CDR3 DNA: TGTGCCAGCAGCGATACACAAGGCCGCAACTACGAGCAGTACTTC